This T cell receptor beta chain derives from a study of cytomegalovirus exposure and HLA in healthy donors. The PCR made use of 60 Vbeta and 13 Jbeta primers. The method was immunoSEQ multiplex PCR; TCRdb's version includes in-frame clones alone and lacks a portion of them. Here the sample spans roughly 130,000 clones, roughly 74% being singletons. CDR1 and CDR2 (germline): MNHEY, SVGAGI. This CDR3 is 13 amino acids long. With 1 base removed from V and 6 bases from J, the gap between germline ends came to 9 bases. This clone turned up a few times. The receptor was isolated from a woman aged 45 to 65 in good health and CMV-seropositive. Material for sequencing was PBMCs. V gene TRBV6-5 combines with J gene TRBJ1-1, with TRBD1 as a possible D gene (5 bases). The CDR3: CASSYFRGAEAFF. CDR3 in DNA: TGTGCCAGCAGTTACTTTCGGGGGGCTGAAGCTTTCTTT.